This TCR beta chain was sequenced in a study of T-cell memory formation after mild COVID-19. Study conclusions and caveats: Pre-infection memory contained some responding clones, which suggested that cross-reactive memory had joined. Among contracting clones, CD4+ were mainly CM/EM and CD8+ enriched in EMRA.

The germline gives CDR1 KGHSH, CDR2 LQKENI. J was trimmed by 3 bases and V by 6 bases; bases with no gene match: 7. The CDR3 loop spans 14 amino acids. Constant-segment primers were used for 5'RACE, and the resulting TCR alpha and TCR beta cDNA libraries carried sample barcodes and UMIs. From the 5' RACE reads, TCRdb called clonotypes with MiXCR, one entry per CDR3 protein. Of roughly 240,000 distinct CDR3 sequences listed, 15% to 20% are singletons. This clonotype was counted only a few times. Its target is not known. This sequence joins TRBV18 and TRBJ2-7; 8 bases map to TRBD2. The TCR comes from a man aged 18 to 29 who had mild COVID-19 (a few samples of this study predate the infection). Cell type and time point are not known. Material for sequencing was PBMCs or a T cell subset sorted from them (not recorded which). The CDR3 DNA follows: TGTGCCAGCTCGGACGGTGCGGGGGGCTACGAGCAGTACTTC. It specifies CASSDGAGGYEQYF.